This TCR beta chain was profiled in a study of T cell responses to AZD1222 COVID-19 vaccine. Study in general: Second-dose recipients at about 4 or about 12 weeks were treated as one pooled group.

The data were produced by immunoSEQ multiplex PCR, yet TCRdb's version contains in-frame clones alone and is incomplete. This repertoire shows about 120,000 clones, over 80% found once; its top ten account for 14% to 15%. Looked up from germline, CDR1 is LNHDA and CDR2 is SQIVND (reference sequence). V shed 11 bases and J shed 1 base, with 8 bases lying between them. The CDR3 is made up of 12 amino acids. The sequencing used peripheral blood, collected on day 0 of AZD1222 vaccination. The chain uses TRBV19 and TRBJ1-4, with no clear D. This clonotype was obtained from an adult in good health. CDR3 DNA: TGTGCCTGGGAGGGAACTAATGAAAAACTGTTTTTT. Translation: CAWEGTNEKLFF.